The next 26 T cell receptor beta chains were all read from a single sample in a study of shared clonotypes between healthy human individuals. The table came from immunoSEQ multiplex PCR; TCRdb's copy has only in-frame clones and leaves some out. This table holds 2 million to 2.5 million clones, 85% to 95% found once. Sequenced: naive CD4+ T cells from PBMCs. Subset reported: CD45RA+ positively selected. The receptors originated from a man aged 18 to 29 in good health. Some clones in this sample may be carry-over from other donors' samples.

The chain has TRBV25-1 and TRBJ1-2; 10 positions agree with TRBD1. Germline assignment: CDR1 MGHDK and CDR2 SYGVNS. Trimming at V came to 4 bases and at J to 6 bases, leaving 11 bases not matched to a gene. The CDR3 spans 16 residues. CDR3 in DNA: TGTGCCAGCAGTGCGCCGGGACAGGGGTGGGTCAATGGCTACACCTTC. This translates into CASSAPGQGWVNGYTF.

The chain carries TRBV28 and TRBJ2-1; 8 bases line up with TRBD1. Germline CDR1 MDHEN, CDR2 SYDVKM. Germline trimming cut 7 bases from V and 6 bases from J; bases unmatched to any gene: 8. This CDR3 region has 14 residues. The CDR3 loop reads CASNEDRGGNEQFF. CDR3 nucleotides: TGTGCCAGCAACGAAGACAGGGGCGGCAATGAGCAGTTCTTC.

This clone is a singleton in its sample. J is TRBJ2-7 and V is TRBV6-1; D is ambiguous. V was pared by 2 bases and J by 0 bases, with 8 bases between. CDR1 and CDR2 from the germline V gene are MNHNS and SASEGT. The CDR3 covers 14 residues. In nucleotides, the CDR3 is TGTGCCAGCAGTGAAATCCCAGACTCCTACGAGCAGTACTTC. Amino acids: CASSEIPDSYEQYF.

The chain links TRBV6-5 to TRBJ2-1; no definite D call. Germline CDR1 MNHEY, CDR2 SVGAGI. The CDR3 is made up of 14 amino acids. V lost 0 bases, J lost 6 bases, and 9 bases lay in between. The CDR3 spells CASSYSSVGNEQFF. The DNA for the CDR3 is TGTGCCAGCAGTTACTCGTCAGTAGGCAATGAGCAGTTCTTC.

This rearrangement joins TRBV9 to TRBJ2-5; D is perhaps TRBD1 or TRBD2 (5 bases each). This CDR3 has 15 residues. Looked up from germline, CDR1 is SGDLS and CDR2 is YYNGEE. Trimming shortened V by 4 bases and J by 4 bases, and 17 bases separated the two germline ends. The CDR3 loop is CASSPRGVIGETQYF. In nucleotides, the CDR3 is TGTGCCAGCAGCCCCCGAGGGGTTATCGGAGAGACCCAGTACTTC.

CDR3 sequence: CASRPTGGDGYTF. CDR3 coding DNA: TGTGCCAGCAGGCCTACAGGGGGAGATGGCTACACCTTC. The V call is TRBV28, the J call TRBJ1-2; 8 bases are shared with TRBD1. CDR1 and CDR2 from the germline V gene are MDHEN and SYDVKM. Trimming removed 6 bases from V and 6 bases from J; junction bases left unmatched: 6. The CDR3 contains 13 residues.

The V call is TRBV4-1, the J call TRBJ2-5; D unclear. Trimming took off 1 base at V and 5 bases at J, with 14 bases between the two ends. The CDR3 is 15 amino acids. CDR1 is MGHRA and CDR2 is YSYEKL in the germline V gene. The CDR3: CASSQVRQVGETQYF. CDR3 coding DNA: TGCGCCAGCAGCCAAGTTCGTCAGGTAGGGGAGACCCAGTACTTC.

This chain links TRBV19 with TRBJ2-5; D might be TRBD2 (6 bases). V gave up 2 bases and J gave up 9 bases, with 13 bases separating them. CDR3 length: 13 amino acids. CDR1 LNHDA and CDR2 SQIVND come from the germline V gene (reference sequence). The CDR3 DNA reads TGTGCCAGTAGTATATCCGGGAGTGAGGCCCAGTACTTC. Its protein is CASSISGSEAQYF.

The genes are TRBV6-6 and TRBJ1-4; D remains unclear. Germline V lookup: CDR1 MNHNY, CDR2 SVGAGI (reference sequence). This CDR3 contains 12 residues. The V end lost 5 bases, the J end lost 7 bases, and 8 bases lay between the germline ends. DNA for the CDR3: TGTGCCAGCAGTCTCCGGGGTGAAAAACTGTTTTTT. Its protein product is CASSLRGEKLFF.

The genes are TRBV5-1 and TRBJ1-1; D is perhaps TRBD1 (5 bases). Germline CDR1 SGHRS, CDR2 YFSETQ. Trimming removed 4 bases from V and 3 bases from J, with 13 bases in between. The CDR3 covers 14 residues. The CDR3 reads CASSTRGFDTEAFF. CDR3 DNA: TGCGCCAGCAGCACTCGGGGGTTTGACACTGAAGCTTTCTTT.

This clone was counted a single time. This chain uses TRBV30 with TRBJ1-4, with a tentative D call TRBD1 (5 bases). CDR1 is GTSNPN and CDR2 is SVGIG in the germline V gene (reference sequence). This CDR3 contains 13 residues. The V and J ends lost 4 bases and 14 bases respectively, with 20 bases between them. The CDR3 region has the DNA TGTGCCTGGACACAGGTGGACCGCGGAGGGCTGTTTTTT. Translating gives CAWTQVDRGGLFF.

This rearrangement joins TRBV5-5 to TRBJ2-7, with D perhaps TRBD2 (5 bases). Germline assignment: CDR1 SGHKS and CDR2 YYEKEE (reference sequence). The CDR3 consists of 15 residues. Trimming shortened V by 1 base and J by 0 bases, and 11 bases separated the two germline ends. CDR3 coding DNA: TGTGCCAGCAGCTTGTGGGCTAGCAGCTCCTACGAGCAGTACTTC. It codes for CASSLWASSSYEQYF.

The V and J genes are TRBV7-9 and TRBJ1-2; 7 bases align to TRBD1. Trimming at V came to 5 bases and at J to 6 bases, leaving 9 bases not matched to a gene. The CDR3 is 14 residues long. Germline lookup yields CDR1 SEHNR and CDR2 FQNEAQ (reference sequence). CDR3 DNA sequence: TGTGCCAGCAGCCGGGACAGCGGGAACCATGGCTACACCTTC. Amino acid sequence: CASSRDSGNHGYTF.

The genes are TRBV2 and TRBJ2-3; D gene unclear. Germline V lookup: CDR1 SNHLY, CDR2 FYNNEI. CDR3 length: 13 residues. V was trimmed by 7 bases and J by 2 bases, leaving 10 bases between them. The CDR3 reads CASTARLTDTQYF. The CDR3 nucleotides are TGTGCCAGCACCGCGCGCCTCACAGATACGCAGTATTTT. Combining the CDR3 with reference TRBV2 and TRBJ2-3 gives the whole variable domain EPEVTQTPSHQVTQMGQEVILRCVPISNHLYFYWYRQILGQKVEFLVSFYNNEISEKSEIFDDQFSVERPDGSNFTLKIRSTKLEDSAMYFCASTARLTDTQYFGPGTRLTVL.

This clone was picked up a small number of times. The J gene is TRBJ1-4, the V gene TRBV4-1; D unclear. V dropped 4 bases and J dropped 7 bases, with 16 bases sitting between them. The CDR3 covers 15 residues. The germline V gene encodes CDR1 MGHRA and CDR2 YSYEKL. CDR3 loop: CASSPPARAGEKLFF. CDR3 sequence (DNA): TGCGCCAGCAGCCCCCCTGCGCGGGCGGGTGAAAAACTGTTTTTT.

The chain employs TRBV6-6 and TRBJ2-7; the match to TRBD2 covers 7 bases. Trimming took 0 bases from V and 3 from J; bases not matched to a gene: 8. CDR1 and CDR2 (germline): MNHNY, SVGAGI (reference sequence). CDR3 size: 16 residues. The CDR3 nucleotides are TGTGCCAGCAGTTACTCGGCTCTAGCGGAGAGCTACGAGCAGTACTTC. Encoded protein: CASSYSALAESYEQYF.

The rearrangement uses TRBV18 and TRBJ2-3; TRBD1 matches at 7 bases. This CDR3 region has 16 residues. Germline V CDR1 and CDR2: KGHSH, LQKENI. The J segment lost 3 bases and the V segment lost 3 bases, leaving 9 bases of the junction unmatched. The DNA of the CDR3 is TGTGCCAGCTCACCGAACCGGGACAGTGGGACAGATACGCAGTATTTT. This sequence encodes CASSPNRDSGTDTQYF.

The V call is TRBV9, the J call TRBJ2-7, with D possibly being TRBD2 (6 bases). With 5 bases removed from V and 0 bases from J, the gap between germline ends came to 15 bases. The CDR3 is 15 residues long. Germline CDR1 reads SGDLS; CDR2 reads YYNGEE. The CDR3 sequence: CASSYLADSSYEQYF. CDR3 DNA: TGTGCCAGCAGTTACTTAGCGGATAGCTCCTACGAGCAGTACTTC. The whole variable domain, remainder taken from reference TRBV9 and TRBJ2-7, is DSGVTQTPKHLITATGQRVTLRCSPRSGDLSVYWYQQSLDQGLQFLIQYYNGEERAKGNILERFSAQQFPDLHSELNLSSLELGDSALYFCASSYLADSSYEQYFGPGTRLTVT.

The rearrangement links TRBV28 to TRBJ2-7; 7 nucleotides match TRBD1. The CDR3 length is 15 residues. Trimming at V came to 4 bases and at J to 6 bases, leaving 12 bases not matched to a gene. Per the germline V gene, CDR1 is MDHEN and CDR2 is SYDVKM. Here the CDR3 DNA reads TGTGCCAGCAGTTCGGTCAGGGGGAAGAGACGCGAGCAGTACTTC. Translated, it gives CASSSVRGKRREQYF.

The chain employs TRBV9 and TRBJ2-7; 10 bases are shared with TRBD2. Unmatched junction bases numbered 9, after V lost 4 bases and J lost 5 bases. The germline V gene has CDR1 SGDLS and CDR2 YYNGEE. This CDR3 contains 15 residues. The CDR3 DNA reads as TGTGCCAGCAGCCCCGGGCTAGCGGGAGTCAACGAGCAGTACTTC. Residues: CASSPGLAGVNEQYF.

The chain couples TRBV28 to TRBJ1-2; D gene ambiguous. In germline, CDR1 is MDHEN, CDR2 SYDVKM. Trimming pared 1 base from V and 4 bases from J, leaving 4 bases between. The CDR3 sequence is 12 residues long. The CDR3 protein is CASSLLLYGYTF. CDR3 nucleotide sequence: TGTGCCAGCAGTTTATTACTCTATGGCTACACCTTC.

The chain links TRBV7-2 to TRBJ1-2; D not certain. V lost 7 bases to trimming and J lost 2 bases, with 17 bases between them. The CDR3 totals 15 residues. The V gene's germline CDR1 is SGHTA and CDR2 FQGNSA. The DNA for the CDR3 is TGTGCCAGCACTATGCGGCACATCTCGAACTATGGCTACACCTTC. Amino acids: CASTMRHISNYGYTF.

The chain combines TRBV10-3 with TRBJ2-6, with unresolved D. Germline values: CDR1 ENHRY, CDR2 SYGVKD. There are 13 residues in the CDR3. Trimming took 3 bases from V and 7 from J, leaving 7 bases between them. Here the CDR3 DNA reads TGTGCCATCAGTGAATGGGTCGCCAACGTCCTGACTTTC. It translates to CAISEWVANVLTF.

V usage is TRBV5-6 and J usage is TRBJ2-1; 9 positions match TRBD2. In germline, CDR1 is SGHDT, CDR2 YYEEEE. Losses at the gene ends were 8 bases for V and 6 bases for J; bases not matched to a gene: 18. The CDR3 extends over 17 amino acids. The CDR3 here is CASTLASGDGYGNEQFF. CDR3 nucleotides: TGTGCCAGTACCCTGGCTAGCGGGGATGGGTATGGCAATGAGCAGTTCTTC.

The CDR3 is CASSPDIMSEQYF. The CDR3 DNA reads as TGTGCCAGCAGCCCCGATATTATGAGCGAGCAGTACTTC. The genes are TRBV28 and TRBJ2-7; D unclear. Trimming took off 6 bases at V and 6 bases at J, with 15 bases between the two ends. This CDR3 is built from 13 residues. The V gene's germline CDR1 is MDHEN and CDR2 SYDVKM.

The chain's CDR3 is CASSLTSTLSYGYTF. The CDR3 nucleotides are TGTGCCAGCAGTCTCACTTCGACCTTATCCTATGGCTACACCTTC. The chain carries TRBV2 and TRBJ1-2, with D unresolved. This CDR3 has 15 amino acids. CDR1 is SNHLY and CDR2 is FYNNEI in the germline V gene. The V end was cut by 5 bases, the J end by 4 bases, with 17 bases between.